This T cell receptor (beta chain) is from a study of T cell responses to AZD1222 COVID-19 vaccine. Second doses were pooled across both intervals (about 4 or about 12 weeks). The table came from immunoSEQ multiplex PCR; TCRdb's copy has only in-frame clones and leaves some out. Of fewer than 150,000 clones in the sample, 90% were seen once. There are 15 residues in the CDR3. V was shortened by 5 bases and J by 2 bases, with 15 bases between the two germline ends. Germline V gene sequence: CDR1 MNHEY, CDR2 SVGAGI. V gene TRBV6-5 combines with J gene TRBJ2-5, with D perhaps matching TRBD1 or TRBD2 (6 bases each). Specimen: peripheral blood, collected 28 days after the second AZD1222 dose. The clonotype originates from an adult who received the AZD1222 COVID-19 vaccine. The CDR3 DNA reads as TGTGCCAGCAGTCCGGGTCGGAGGGGGCAAGAGACCCAGTACTTC. Amino acids: CASSPGRRGQETQYF.